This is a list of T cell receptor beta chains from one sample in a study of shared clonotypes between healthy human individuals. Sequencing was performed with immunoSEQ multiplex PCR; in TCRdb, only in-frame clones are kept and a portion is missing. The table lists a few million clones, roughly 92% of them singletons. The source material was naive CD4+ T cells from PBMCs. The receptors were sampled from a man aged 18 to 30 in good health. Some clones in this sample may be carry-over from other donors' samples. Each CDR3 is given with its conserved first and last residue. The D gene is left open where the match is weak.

CASSRTGTDEQYF	TRBD1	TRBV18	TRBJ2-7
CAATERDPYEQYF	TRBD2	TRBV2	TRBJ2-7
CASSWGLYNEQFF	-	TRBV14	TRBJ2-1
CASTGLQGAVISQPQHF	TRBD1	TRBV19	TRBJ1-5
CSVERGTGIPTTADQPQHF	-	TRBV29-1	TRBJ1-5
CASSLRTSGSTRQFF	TRBD2	TRBV7-2	TRBJ2-1
CASSPTSSSNEQFF	-	TRBV18	TRBJ2-1
CASSLDTGTGGYGYTF	TRBD1	TRBV5-1	TRBJ1-2
CASRHIGTSDQETQYF	TRBD2	TRBV4-1	TRBJ2-5
CASSEDLWGRRNQPQHF	-	TRBV6-1	TRBJ1-5
CASSVDSGRAAEQYF	TRBD2	TRBV6-1	TRBJ2-5
CATSRELDEQYF	-	TRBV15	TRBJ2-7
CASSYGGPQETQYF	-	TRBV6-6	TRBJ2-5
CASSLATRPMTF	-	TRBV7-9	TRBJ2-6
CASSSSLVETQYF	-	TRBV11-2	TRBJ2-5
CASSFTAEYPNEQFF	-	TRBV7-3	TRBJ2-1
CASRQRPGQEDQPQHF	-	TRBV7-8	TRBJ1-5
CASSHLEGNEQFF	-	TRBV11-1	TRBJ2-1
CASSVAVTSADADTQYF	TRBD2	TRBV9	TRBJ2-3
CASSESLGLAEAFF	-	TRBV6-1	TRBJ1-1
CSVEEGDLESDTQYF	-	TRBV29-1	TRBJ2-3
CASTRTGQNYGYTF	TRBD1	TRBV28	TRBJ1-2
CASSLRTGRGTGELFF	-	TRBV5-6	TRBJ2-2
CASSPAFRGQGNTIYF	-	TRBV7-9	TRBJ1-3
CASSQSYEQYF	-	TRBV5-1	TRBJ2-7
CASSSPAGNYGYTF	-	TRBV28	TRBJ1-2
CASNQGGDTGELFF	-	TRBV6-5	TRBJ2-2
CASGPTGGELFF	-	TRBV7-3	TRBJ2-2
CASSGQGINYGYTF	TRBD1	TRBV28	TRBJ1-2
CASSDLINQPQHF	-	TRBV28	TRBJ1-5
CASSYSGQPQHF	-	TRBV6-5	TRBJ1-5
CASSEGQYNEQFF	-	TRBV18	TRBJ2-1
CASSYEGERSYEQYF	-	TRBV4-1	TRBJ2-7
CASSQVSRGSNQPQHF	-	TRBV4-1	TRBJ1-5
CASKREVDEQYF	TRBD2	TRBV2	TRBJ2-7
CASSEGTGNSYEQYF	TRBD1	TRBV9	TRBJ2-7
CASSLERVSYNEQFF	-	TRBV4-2	TRBJ2-1
CASGFYLEAFF	-	TRBV12-5	TRBJ1-1
CASSLGLRETQYF	-	TRBV7-7	TRBJ2-5